These 24 T cell receptor beta chains came from one sample sequenced in a study of identifying expanded T cells in peripheral blood (dated by TCRdb to the late 2010s). Library creation used the immunoSEQ multiplex PCR assay. TCRdb took over this immuneACCESS table, retaining in-frame rearrangements with V and J assigned. Such tables are incomplete; in checked studies, under half of the missing clones stem from an unresolved V gene, and the remainder is unexplained. This sample lists about 78,000 clones; around four fifths were detected once. Jointly, the top ten make up 18% of the sample. The specimen sequenced was blood. These receptors came from a person aged 18 to 69 in good health.

The rearrangement joins TRBV10-3 to TRBJ2-7, with 11 bases lining up with TRBD1. The germline CDR1 and CDR2 sequences are ENHRY and SYGVKD. The CDR3 has 15 amino acids. V lost 5 bases, J lost 7 bases, and 10 bases stayed unmatched. The DNA for the CDR3 is TGTGCCATCAGTAACTTGGACAGGGGGCCAGGGGAGCAGTACTTC. This sequence encodes CAISNLDRGPGEQYF.

The chain links TRBV7-6 to TRBJ2-3; D tentatively fits TRBD1 or TRBD2 (6 bases each). V lost 0 bases to trimming and J lost 3 bases, with 16 bases between them. The germline V gene has CDR1 SGHVS and CDR2 FNYEAQ. The CDR3 runs 17 residues. CDR3 in amino acids: CASSLARGEWSTDTQYF. CDR3 nucleotides: TGTGCCAGCAGCTTAGCGAGGGGGGAGTGGAGTACAGATACGCAGTATTTT.

The chain carries TRBV5-1 and TRBJ2-7, with 11 nucleotides matching TRBD2. V lost 0 bases to trimming and J lost 6 bases; unmatched junction nucleotides: 5. The length of the CDR3 is 15 residues. Germline V gene data show CDR1 as SGHRS and CDR2 as YFSETQ. Written as DNA, the CDR3 is TGCGCCAGCAGCTTGGTCCTTAGCGGGGGGGGCGAGCAGTACTTC. Protein: CASSLVLSGGGEQYF.

The chain carries TRBV11-2 and TRBJ2-3, with D perhaps matching TRBD2 (5 bases). Per the germline V gene, CDR1 is SGHAT and CDR2 is FQNNGV. This CDR3 is built from 16 residues. Between the trimmed V and J ends, which lost 5 bases and 1 base, there was a span of 16 bases. CDR3 in amino acids: CASSPLREGGTDTQYF. CDR3 bases: TGTGCCAGCAGCCCTTTGAGGGAAGGAGGCACAGATACGCAGTATTTT. Full variable domain (rest looked up from reference TRBV11-2 and TRBJ2-3): EAGVAQSPRYKIIEKRQSVAFWCNPISGHATLYWYQQILGQGPKLLIQFQNNGVVDDSQLPKDRFSAERLKGVDSTLKIQPAKLEDSAVYLCASSPLREGGTDTQYFGPGTRLTVL.

The gene calls are TRBV23-1 and TRBJ2-1, with a weak D call TRBD1 (6 bases). TRBV23-1 is reported as an ORF; its role is uncertain. The CDR3 is 15 amino acids. V lost 3 bases and J lost 14, with 23 bases in between. The chain's CDR3 is CASSHPKNRAAREFF. DNA for the CDR3: TGCGCCAGCAGTCACCCAAAAAACAGGGCCGCGAGGGAGTTCTTC.

This chain joins TRBV6-1 and TRBJ2-7; 10 bases map to TRBD1. J lost 7 bases, V lost 1 base, and 13 bases had no gene match. The CDR3 has 17 residues. The germline CDR1 and CDR2 sequences are MNHNS and SASEGT. DNA for the CDR3: TGTGCCAGCAGTGAAGGATCGGGGACAGGGGTAGTGGGTGAGCAGTACTTC. This encodes CASSEGSGTGVVGEQYF.

CDR3 DNA sequence: TGTGCCAGCAGGACTACCCCCGGAGGGACCCAGTACTTC. It yields the protein CASRTTPGGTQYF. The V gene is TRBV6-5, the J gene TRBJ2-5; a weak D match, TRBD2 (5 bases). CDR1 is MNHEY, CDR2 SVGAGI, per germline. This CDR3 is 13 amino acids long. V was shortened by 6 bases and J by 7 bases, with 15 bases between the two germline ends.

This clone was seen a handful of times. The chain uses TRBV4-3 and TRBJ1-5; D call uncertain. Germline CDR1 and CDR2: LGHNA and YSLEER. The V gene lost 1 base and the J gene lost 4 bases, with 11 bases spanning the gap. The CDR3 totals 15 residues. The CDR3 region is CASSQGIGGNQPQHF. In nucleotides, the CDR3 is TGCGCCAGCAGCCAAGGGATTGGCGGGAATCAGCCCCAGCATTTT.

This clone has just one count. This chain joins TRBV11-2 and TRBJ1-2; 7 bases fit TRBD1. Germline assignment: CDR1 SGHAT and CDR2 FQNNGV. The CDR3 covers 18 residues. Trimming removed 2 bases from V and 0 bases from J; junction bases left unmatched: 12. CDR3 amino acids: CASSLSPGTDYSNYGYTF. In DNA, the CDR3 is TGTGCCAGCAGCTTATCCCCTGGGACAGACTATTCTAACTATGGCTACACCTTC.

J is TRBJ2-1 and V is TRBV7-2, with 11 bases identical to TRBD2. Germline V gene lookup returns CDR1 SGHTA and CDR2 FQGNSA. Trimming at V came to 5 bases and at J to 1 base, leaving 4 bases not matched to a gene. The CDR3 extends over 16 amino acids. The CDR3 nucleotides are TGTGCCAGCAGCCCGTGGACTAGCGGGTCCTACAATGAGCAGTTCTTC. It yields the protein CASSPWTSGSYNEQFF. The full variable domain, completed using reference TRBV7-2 and TRBJ2-1, is GAGVSQSPSNKVTEKGKDVELRCDPISGHTALYWYRQSLGQGLEFLIYFQGNSAPDKSGLPSDRFSAERTGGSVSTLTIQRTQQEDSAVYLCASSPWTSGSYNEQFFGPGTRLTVL.

The rearrangement links TRBV19 to TRBJ2-1; TRBD2 matches 10 bases. The junction had 7 bases not matched to a gene; V was cut back by 10 bases and J by 7 bases. The CDR3 contains 13 residues. CDR1 is LNHDA, CDR2 SQIVND, per germline (reference sequence). The CDR3 loop reads CATGASGSNEQFF. The CDR3, as DNA: TGTGCCACCGGAGCTAGCGGGAGTAATGAGCAGTTCTTC.

The chain employs TRBV5-4 and TRBJ1-1, with D possibly TRBD1 on 5 matching bases. CDR1 and CDR2 (germline): SGHNT, YYREEE (reference sequence). V was clipped by 2 bases and J by 11 bases, with 13 bases between them. The CDR3 loop spans 12 amino acids. CDR3 sequence: CASSLHGAGAFF. DNA of the CDR3: TGTGCCAGCAGCTTACATGGGGCTGGCGCTTTCTTT.

This clone was counted once. The V and J genes are TRBV10-3 and TRBJ1-1; 9 bases align to TRBD1. Germline V gene sequence: CDR1 ENHRY, CDR2 SYGVKD. The V and J ends lost 10 bases and 0 bases, in that order; junction bases with no gene match: 6. The CDR3 is 14 amino acids. The chain's CDR3 is CATGRQGVNTEAFF. DNA of the CDR3: TGTGCCACCGGAAGACAGGGGGTGAACACTGAAGCTTTCTTT.

V gene TRBV28 combines with J gene TRBJ1-2; D is unclear. Germline CDR1 and CDR2: MDHEN and SYDVKM. The CDR3 contains 14 residues. V lost 2 bases and J 0 bases, leaving 7 bases between the germline ends. CDR3 loop: CASSLPVANYGYTF. In DNA, the CDR3 is TGTGCCAGCAGTTTACCAGTAGCTAACTATGGCTACACCTTC.

The gene calls are TRBV28 and TRBJ1-2; 10 bases match TRBD1. Per germline, CDR1 MDHEN and CDR2 SYDVKM. This CDR3 is 14 amino acids long. V lost 7 bases and J lost 4; bases outside the gene matches: 6. This CDR3 is CASIGTGDRYGYTF. The CDR3 coding sequence is TGTGCCAGCATCGGGACAGGGGATCGCTATGGCTACACCTTC.

The chain employs TRBV7-9 and TRBJ2-2; D gene unclear. The germline gives CDR1 SEHNR, CDR2 FQNEAQ (reference sequence). V lost 1 base and J lost 2, with 8 bases in between. There are 15 residues in the CDR3. CDR3 protein: CASSLGGVNTGELFF. DNA of the CDR3: TGTGCCAGCAGCTTAGGTGGGGTCAACACCGGGGAGCTGTTTTTT.

The V gene is TRBV25-1, the J gene TRBJ1-2; D remains ambiguous. The ends were cut back, 3 bases at V and 5 bases at J, with 16 bases in the middle. This CDR3 has 15 residues. The V gene's germline CDR1 is MGHDK and CDR2 SYGVNS. CDR3 coding DNA: TGTGCCAGCAGTGATTTGAACAGAGGAGGATATGGCTACACCTTC. The encoded protein is CASSDLNRGGYGYTF.

CDR3 sequence reads: CASSLTTSWGVGDTQYF. CDR3 coding DNA: TGTGCCAGCAGCTTGACCACGTCTTGGGGTGTGGGAGATACGCAGTATTTT. V usage is TRBV5-4 and J usage is TRBJ2-3; D is unclear. Trimming cost V 1 base and J 5 bases, with 20 bases left between them. CDR1 and CDR2 (germline): SGHNT, YYREEE (reference sequence). The CDR3 contains 17 residues.

This clone came up once. V gene TRBV18 combines with J gene TRBJ1-5; TRBD1 matches at 8 bases. V lost 6 bases and J lost 0; bases outside the gene matches: 4. The CDR3 totals 15 residues. Per the germline V gene, CDR1 is KGHSH and CDR2 is LQKENI. CDR3 sequence reads: CASSWGQDSNQPQHF. The CDR3, as DNA: TGTGCCAGCTCTTGGGGACAGGATAGCAATCAGCCCCAGCATTTT.

The chain carries TRBV7-8 and TRBJ1-3; TRBD1 agrees at 10 bases. The CDR3 has 16 residues. Germline V gene lookup returns CDR1 SGHVS and CDR2 FQNEAQ. The trim removed 4 bases at V and 4 bases at J, leaving 7 bases unmatched. The CDR3 protein is CASSSSGTGVGNTIYF. CDR3 coding DNA: TGTGCCAGCAGCTCCTCCGGGACAGGGGTAGGAAACACCATATATTTT. The full variable domain, its missing parts supplied by reference TRBV7-8 and TRBJ1-3, is GAGVSQSPRYKVAKRGQDVALRCDPISGHVSLFWYQQALGQGPEFLTYFQNEAQLDKSGLPSDRFFAERPEGSVSTLKIQRTQQEDSAVYLCASSSSGTGVGNTIYFGEGSWLTVV.

The chain couples TRBV15 to TRBJ2-1, with 7 positions matching TRBD2. The CDR3 is 17 amino acids. V shed 3 bases and J 2 bases; nucleotides not matched to a gene: 10. Germline V gene data show CDR1 as LNHNV and CDR2 as YYDKDF (reference sequence). CDR3 loop: CATSSGDAAGPYNEQFF. CDR3 sequence (DNA): TGTGCCACCAGCAGTGGAGACGCAGCGGGACCCTACAATGAGCAGTTCTTC.

V and J are TRBV27 and TRBJ2-1, with D unclear. This CDR3 has 16 amino acids. V dropped 4 bases and J dropped 4 bases, with 17 bases sitting between them. Per germline, CDR1 MNHEY and CDR2 SMNVEV (reference sequence). The CDR3 DNA sequence: TGTGCCAGCAGTTCCGCCGGCAGGAAAGTATACAATGAGCAGTTCTTC. Its protein product is CASSSAGRKVYNEQFF.

The V call is TRBV18, the J call TRBJ1-1; D remains ambiguous. Per germline, CDR1 KGHSH and CDR2 LQKENI. The CDR3 consists of 14 residues. V shed 2 bases and J shed 0 bases, with 7 bases lying between them. The CDR3 sequence is CASSPNGLNTEAFF. The CDR3 DNA is TGTGCCAGCTCACCAAACGGGTTGAACACTGAAGCTTTCTTT.

The V and J genes are TRBV5-1 and TRBJ1-1; 7 positions match TRBD1. The CDR3 runs 15 residues. The V segment lost 3 bases and the J segment 4 bases; nucleotides outside the gene matches: 9. Germline CDR1 is SGHRS and CDR2 is YFSETQ. The CDR3 nucleotides are TGCGCCAGCAGCTGGGATTCGCAGGGGGGCACTGAAGCTTTCTTT. It encodes CASSWDSQGGTEAFF.